This record concerns one TCR beta chain sequence. Antigen unknown. The CDR3 consists of 16 residues. The trim removed 0 bases at V and 6 bases at J, leaving 4 bases unmatched. The germline V gene encodes CDR1 SGHTA and CDR2 FQGNSA. The sample belongs to a study of cytomegalovirus exposure and HLA in healthy donors. Overall study results and limits: Altogether, 160 or so TCR beta chains were recorded as cytomegalovirus-associated.

Sequencing used immunoSEQ multiplex PCR; TCRdb keeps in-frame clones, though not all of them. The data hold about 65,000 clones, with about 94% observed a single time. This clonotype originated in a man aged 18 to 30 in good health and CMV-seropositive. V gene TRBV7-2 combines with J gene TRBJ2-3; 12 bases align to TRBD2. Sequenced material: PBMCs. The CDR3 here is CASSLALAGGWDTQYF. CDR3 sequence (DNA): TGTGCCAGCAGCTTAGCACTAGCGGGAGGTTGGGATACGCAGTATTTT.